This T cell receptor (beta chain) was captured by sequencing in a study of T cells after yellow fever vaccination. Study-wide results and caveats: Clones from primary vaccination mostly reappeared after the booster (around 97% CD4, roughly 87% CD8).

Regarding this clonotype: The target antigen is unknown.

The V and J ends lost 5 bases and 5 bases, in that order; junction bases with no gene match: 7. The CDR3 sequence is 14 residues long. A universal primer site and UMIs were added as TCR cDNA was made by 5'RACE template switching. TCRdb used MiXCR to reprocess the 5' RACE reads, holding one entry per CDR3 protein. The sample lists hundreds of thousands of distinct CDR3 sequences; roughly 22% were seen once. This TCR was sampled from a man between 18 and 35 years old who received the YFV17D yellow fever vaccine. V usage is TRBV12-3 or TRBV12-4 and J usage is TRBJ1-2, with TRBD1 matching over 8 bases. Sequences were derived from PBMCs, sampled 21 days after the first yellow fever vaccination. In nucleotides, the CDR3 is TGTGCCAGCAGTATAACCGGGACAGGATATGGCTACACCTTC. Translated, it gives CASSITGTGYGYTF.